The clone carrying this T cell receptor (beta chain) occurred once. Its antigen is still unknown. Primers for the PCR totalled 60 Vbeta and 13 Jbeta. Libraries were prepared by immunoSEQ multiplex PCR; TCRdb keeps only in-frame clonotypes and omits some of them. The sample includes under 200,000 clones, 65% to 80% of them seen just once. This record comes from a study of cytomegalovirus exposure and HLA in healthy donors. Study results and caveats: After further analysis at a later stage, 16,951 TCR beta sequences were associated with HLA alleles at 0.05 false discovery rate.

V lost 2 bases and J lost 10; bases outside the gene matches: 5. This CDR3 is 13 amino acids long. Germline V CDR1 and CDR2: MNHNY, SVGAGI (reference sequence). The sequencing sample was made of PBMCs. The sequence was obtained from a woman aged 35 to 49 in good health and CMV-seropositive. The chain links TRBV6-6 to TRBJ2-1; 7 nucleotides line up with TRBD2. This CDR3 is CASSYTGGVEQFF. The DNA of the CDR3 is TGTGCCAGCAGTTACACTGGGGGGGTGGAGCAGTTCTTC.